A selection of T cell receptor beta chains follows, all from one sample in a study of T-cell memory formation after mild COVID-19. From the 5' RACE reads, TCRdb called clonotypes with MiXCR, one entry per CDR3 protein. The sample yields roughly 340,000 distinct CDR3 sequences, more than 15% seen once. The sequencing sample was made of PBMCs or a T cell subset sorted from them (not recorded which). The receptor set was obtained from a man aged 18-30 years who had mild COVID-19 (a few samples of this study predate the infection). Cell type and time point are not known. Both conserved end residues are part of each CDR3. A D gene is named only where the DNA matches it firmly. A row's size may be missing; if present it is once, few, many or a size class.

J | size | D | V | DNA | CDR3
TRBJ2-1 | . | TRBD2 | TRBV12-3/TRBV12-4 | TGTGCCAGCAGTTTGGGCGGGGGGCGCCCCTACAATGAGCAGTTATTC | CASSLGGGRPYNEQLF
TRBJ2-7 | . | . | TRBV6-2/TRBV6-3 | TGTGCCAGCAGGCAGGGGATCGAGCAGTACTTC | CASRQGIEQYF
TRBJ1-1 | few | . | TRBV5-5 | TGTGCCAGCAGCTTGTACAGAACGAACACTGAAGCTTTCTTT | CASSLYRTNTEAFF
TRBJ2-1 | few | . | TRBV5-1 | TGCGCCAGCAGCTTGCCTTCGGCAGGGATAAATGAGCAGTTCTTC | CASSLPSAGINEQFF
TRBJ1-5 | . | . | TRBV18 | TGTGCCAGCTCACCCCCGAGGAGCAATCAGCCCCAGCATTTT | CASSPPRSNQPQHF
TRBJ2-1 | . | . | TRBV11-2 | TGTGCCAGCAGCTTAATTCCAGAGACAGGGGAGGGTGAGCAGTTCTTC | CASSLIPETGEGEQFF
TRBJ2-3 | . | TRBD2 | TRBV7-2 | TGTGCCAGCAGCTTGGCCCTAGCGGTCACAGATACGCAGTATTTT | CASSLALAVTDTQYF
TRBJ2-7 | many | TRBD2 | TRBV6-2/TRBV6-3 | TGTGCCAGCAGCTTAGCGGGTTCCGCCTACGAGCAGTACTTC | CASSLAGSAYEQYF
TRBJ2-3 | . | . | TRBV12-3/TRBV12-4 | TGTTCCAGCAGTTCCCAGCGGGTGGGTTCGGATACGCAGTATTTT | CSSSSQRVGSDTQYF
TRBJ2-3 | few | . | TRBV20-1 | TGCAGTGCTAGGGGCGGGACAGATACGCAGTATTTT | CSARGGTDTQYF
TRBJ2-2 | . | . | TRBV12-3/TRBV12-4 | TGTGCCAGCAGGACGCCGGGCGGGGGCCTCACCGGGGAGCTGTTTTTT | CASRTPGGGLTGELFF
TRBJ1-4 | . | . | TRBV10-3 | TGTGACATCAGTGAAGGGGGAAATGAAAAACTGTTTTTT | CDISEGGNEKLFF
TRBJ2-3 | few | . | TRBV5-1 | TGCGCCAGCAGCTCCGCCCCAGGGGCAGATACGCAGTATTTT | CASSSAPGADTQYF
TRBJ1-4 | . | TRBD1 | TRBV4-2 | TGTGCCAGCAGCCACACGGTGGCCGGGACAGACTATGAAAAACTGTTTTTT | CASSHTVAGTDYEKLFF
TRBJ2-5 | many | . | TRBV6-5 | TGTGCCAGCAGTTACTCGGGCAGGGGAGAGACCCAGTACTTC | CASSYSGRGETQYF
TRBJ2-2 | few | . | TRBV15 | TGTGCCACCAGCAGAGGGGCTAGCCGGAACACCGGGGAGCTGTTTTTT | CATSRGASRNTGELFF
TRBJ1-1 | few | TRBD1 | TRBV5-1 | TGCGCCAGCAGCTTGAACAGGGGTCGAACTGAAGCTTTCTTT | CASSLNRGRTEAFF
TRBJ1-3 | few | . | TRBV2 | TGTGCCAGCAGCACCCAAGGTTTCCAAGCTGGAAACACCATATATTTT | CASSTQGFQAGNTIYF
TRBJ2-3 | many | . | TRBV12-3/TRBV12-4 | TGTGCCAGCAGTGTCCTTCTCGCAGATACGCAGTATTTT | CASSVLLADTQYF
TRBJ1-5 | . | . | TRBV20-1 | TGCAGTGAGGGGGGCCCCAATCAGCCCCAGCATTTT | CSEGGPNQPQHF
TRBJ2-3 | . | TRBD2 | TRBV5-6 | TGTGCCAGCAGCTTTGCAGGGAGGGGCACAGATACGCAGTATTTT | CASSFAGRGTDTQYF
TRBJ2-2 | . | . | TRBV12-3/TRBV12-4 | TGTGCCAGCAGCAGCGGACAGAGAATTACCGGGGAGCTGTTTTTT | CASSSGQRITGELFF
TRBJ2-7 | . | TRBD2 | TRBV20-1 | TGCAGTGCCGGCCCCCCCCCAGGGACTAGCGGTACCTACGAGCAGTACTTC | CSAGPPPGTSGTYEQYF
TRBJ1-3 | . | . | TRBV9 | TGTGCCAGCAGCGCCGTAACAGGTGACTCTGGAAACACCATATATTTT | CASSAVTGDSGNTIYF
TRBJ1-1 | . | . | TRBV7-9 | TGTGCCAGCAGCTTAGACTCCTCTGAAGCTTTCTTT | CASSLDSSEAFF
TRBJ1-5 | few | . | TRBV18 | TGTGCCAGCTCCACTTTGAATCAGCCCCAGCATTTT | CASSTLNQPQHF
TRBJ2-3 | few | . | TRBV7-8 | TGTGCCAGCAGCTCCGGTGGTATTGAGGGACGGGATACGCAGTATTTT | CASSSGGIEGRDTQYF
TRBJ2-1 | . | . | TRBV20-1 | TGCAGTGCTTCGAGACTTGCGGGGAAAACTGACAATGAGCAGTTCTTC | CSASRLAGKTDNEQFF
TRBJ1-3 | . | . | TRBV18 | TGTGCCAGCTCACCACCGGGAGGGGATGGAAACACCATATATTTT | CASSPPGGDGNTIYF
TRBJ1-6 | few | . | TRBV5-5 | TGTGCCAGCAGCTTGGCGGGAGGCAATTCACCCCTCCACTTT | CASSLAGGNSPLHF
TRBJ2-1 | few | . | TRBV19 | TGTGCCAGTAGACACCAGGAGGGGGATGAGCAGTTCTTC | CASRHQEGDEQFF
TRBJ1-5 | few | . | TRBV6-5 | TGTGCCAGCAGTGGAACAGGTGGTTCTCAGCCCCAGCATTTT | CASSGTGGSQPQHF
TRBJ1-1 | few | TRBD1 | TRBV12-5 | TGTGCTAGTAGGGACAGAGAAGCTTTCTTT | CASRDREAFF
TRBJ2-5 | many | . | TRBV6-2/TRBV6-3 | TGTGCCAGCAGGACCCGGACAGTACAAGAGACCCAGTACTTC | CASRTRTVQETQYF
TRBJ2-3 | few | TRBD2 | TRBV6-2/TRBV6-3 | TGTGCCAGCAGTCGGGGGGTAGGAGATACGCAGTATTTT | CASSRGVGDTQYF
TRBJ1-3 | few | . | TRBV29-1 | TGCAGCGTGCAGGACTCTGGAAACACCATATATTTT | CSVQDSGNTIYF
TRBJ2-1 | . | . | TRBV11-3 | TGTGCCAGCAGCTTCGGGCAAAATGAGCAGTTCTTC | CASSFGQNEQFF
TRBJ2-3 | few | TRBD2 | TRBV4-2 | TGTGCCAGCAGCCAAGAATGGCGGGGGGGGACAGATACGCAGTATTTT | CASSQEWRGGTDTQYF
TRBJ2-5 | few | . | TRBV10-3 | TGTGCCATCAGTGAGTCCGGGGGCCTCCAAGAGACCCAGTACTTC | CAISESGGLQETQYF
TRBJ2-2 | few | . | TRBV4-1 | TGCGCCAGCAGCCAAGAGGGACTCTACACCGGGGAGCTGTTTTTT | CASSQEGLYTGELFF
TRBJ1-1 | . | . | TRBV29-1 | TGCAGCGTTCTAACAAGGGAGAACACTGAAGCTTTCTTT | CSVLTRENTEAFF
TRBJ2-5 | . | . | TRBV3-1 | TGTGCCAGCAGCCAACGGGGGGCGGAGGGACAAGAGACCCAGTACTTC | CASSQRGAEGQETQYF
TRBJ1-3 | few | . | TRBV3-1 | TGTGCCAGCAGCCAAAGGGTAGCATTCTCAAGCTCTGGAAACACCATATATTTT | CASSQRVAFSSSGNTIYF
TRBJ1-1 | . | . | TRBV5-1 | TGCGCCAGCAGCTTGCTCCGGGGACGGAAGAACACTGAAGCTTTCTTT | CASSLLRGRKNTEAFF
TRBJ1-2 | few | . | TRBV20-1 | TGCAGTGCCCCTTCCCAGAGAAACTATGGCTACACCTTC | CSAPSQRNYGYTF
TRBJ1-6 | . | . | TRBV20-1 | TGCAGTGCGAGGTCGGTGGGGGCCCTCCACTTT | CSARSVGALHF
TRBJ2-7 | few | TRBD2 | TRBV6-6 | TGTGCCAGCAAGATAGCGGGGAACTCCTACGAGCAGTACTTC | CASKIAGNSYEQYF
TRBJ1-1 | few | . | TRBV12-3/TRBV12-4 | TGTGCCAGCAGTTTCCAGGGAGGCAGCAAGGAAGTTTTCTTT | CASSFQGGSKEVFF
TRBJ2-5 | few | . | TRBV27 | TGTGCCAGCAGTCCGGGGACTGCACAAGAGACCCAGTACTTC | CASSPGTAQETQYF
TRBJ2-3 | . | . | TRBV29-1 | TGCAGCGTTGAGTTCAGGTTGGATGATACGCAGTATTTT | CSVEFRLDDTQYF
TRBJ2-1 | . | . | TRBV9 | TGTGCCAGCAGCCCGGGGGAGGGGGCTCTCTACAATGAGCAGTTCTTC | CASSPGEGALYNEQFF
TRBJ2-1 | few | . | TRBV4-3 | TGCGCCAGCCAGCCAAGGGTCGGGGATAGGCGGAGCTCCTACAATGAGCAGTTCTTC | CASQPRVGDRRSSYNEQFF
TRBJ2-3 | many | . | TRBV10-3 | TGTGCCATCAGATTCCTTAGCCGCGAGGGCACAGATACGCAGTATTTT | CAIRFLSREGTDTQYF
TRBJ2-2 | many | . | TRBV7-2 | TGTGCCAGCAGCTTAACGCAGTGGGGGAGCACCGGGGAGCTGTTTTTT | CASSLTQWGSTGELFF